One and the same sample provided the 27 T cell receptor beta chains below, sequenced in a study of blood T cell repertoires in COVID-19 (dated by TCRdb to 2018 to 2020). Library method: the immunoSEQ multiplex PCR assay. Not all clones reach the TCRdb copy of this immuneACCESS table, which keeps in-frame sequences only. Checked studies attribute under half of the gap to unresolved V genes and leave the rest unexplained. Within this sample are some 45,000 clones, with over 70% of them counted one time only. The leading ten clones occupy over 12% of the sample. The sample comprised peripheral blood. Receptors originate from a human donor in a cohort sampled during active COVID-19.

CDR3 loop: CASSLGLNEQFF. The CDR3 DNA reads TGCGCCAGCAGCTTGGGTCTCAATGAGCAGTTCTTC. The chain is built from TRBV5-1 and TRBJ2-1; no firm D call. The CDR3 is 12 amino acids. The V end lost 0 bases, the J end lost 6 bases, and 4 bases lay between the germline ends. CDR1 SGHRS and CDR2 YFSETQ come from the germline V gene.

The sample holds many counts of this clone. This chain connects TRBV6-5 to TRBJ1-5; 7 bases are shared with TRBD1. The germline V gene encodes CDR1 MNHEY and CDR2 SVGAGI. J gave up 7 bases and V 4 bases, and 7 bases lay outside the gene matches. CDR3 length equals 14 residues. For the CDR3, the DNA is TGTGCCAGCAGTTTCGGGACAGAGGCCCAGCCCCAGCATTTT. Encoded protein: CASSFGTEAQPQHF.

The chain links TRBV18 to TRBJ1-5, with D unresolved. Germline V gives CDR1 KGHSH, CDR2 LQKENI. Trimming stripped 4 bases from V and 0 bases from J, with 7 bases between. There are 14 residues in the CDR3. In DNA form, the CDR3 reads TGTGCCAGCTCACGGGCTAATAGCAATCAGCCCCAGCATTTT. Its translation is CASSRANSNQPQHF.

V is TRBV19 and J is TRBJ2-5, with 8 bases identical to TRBD2. The CDR3 has 14 amino acids. V shed 4 bases and J 2 bases; nucleotides not matched to a gene: 3. Germline CDR1 and CDR2: LNHDA and SQIVND (reference sequence). CDR3 residues: CASSTLAAQETQYF. DNA of the CDR3: TGTGCCAGTAGTACACTAGCGGCGCAAGAGACCCAGTACTTC. Full variable domain (remainder filled in from reference TRBV19 and TRBJ2-5): DGGITQSPKYLFRKEGQNVTLSCEQNLNHDAMYWYRQDPGQGLRLIYYSQIVNDFQKGDIAEGYSVSREKKESFPLTVTSAQKNPTAFYLCASSTLAAQETQYFGPGTRLLVL.

The chain is built from TRBV6-1 and TRBJ1-4; D ambiguous. There are 12 residues in the CDR3. The V gene's germline CDR1 is MNHNS and CDR2 SASEGT. The V end was cut by 3 bases, the J end by 6 bases, with 5 bases between. In DNA, the CDR3 is TGTGCCAGCAGTGATATTTATGAAAAACTGTTTTTT. This translates into CASSDIYEKLFF.

This clone came up a few times. The chain couples TRBV7-9 to TRBJ2-1, with TRBD2 as a possible D gene (6 bases). The CDR3 has 16 amino acids. Between the trimmed V and J ends, which lost 5 bases and 7 bases, there was a span of 21 bases. Germline CDR1 is SEHNR and CDR2 is FQNEAQ (reference sequence). The CDR3 nucleotides read TGTGCCAGCAGCGGAGACCCCGGGACTGGGCGAAATGAGCAGTTCTTC. Amino acids: CASSGDPGTGRNEQFF.

Only a few counts were recorded for this clone. The chain carries TRBV6-5 and TRBJ2-1; 9 positions match TRBD2. CDR3 length equals 14 residues. Germline CDR1 MNHEY, CDR2 SVGAGI. Trimming at V came to 6 bases and at J to 1 base, leaving 1 base not matched to a gene. The DNA of the CDR3 is TGTGCCAGCAGAGCGGGAGGATCCTACAATGAGCAGTTCTTC. It translates to CASRAGGSYNEQFF.

This clone was recorded only once. The V and J genes are TRBV30 and TRBJ2-2; a possible D gene is TRBD1 (6 bases). Germline CDR1 and CDR2: GTSNPN and SVGIG (reference sequence). V shed 3 bases and J shed 0 bases, with 11 bases lying between them. The length of the CDR3 is 15 residues. The CDR3 is CAWSPGGANTGELFF. The CDR3, as DNA: TGTGCCTGGAGCCCTGGGGGCGCGAACACCGGGGAGCTGTTTTTT.

The chain employs TRBV6-5 and TRBJ1-1, with D hard to call. There are 13 residues in the CDR3. The germline V gene encodes CDR1 MNHEY and CDR2 SVGAGI. The V and J ends lost 2 bases and 3 bases respectively, with 7 bases between them. The CDR3 DNA reads TGTGCCAGCAGTTACGGGGAGTACACTGAAGCTTTCTTT. It specifies CASSYGEYTEAFF.

The V gene is TRBV6-6, the J gene TRBJ1-4; 7 nucleotides match TRBD1. Germline assignment: CDR1 MNHNY and CDR2 SVGAGI (reference sequence). J lost 5 bases, V lost 5 bases, and 5 bases had no gene match. This CDR3 contains 14 residues. CDR3 protein: CASSADRQNEKLFF. CDR3 DNA: TGTGCCAGCAGTGCGGACAGGCAGAATGAAAAACTGTTTTTT.

For this clone: One end of the junction fails to match germline, which may point to a read error. V gene TRBV7-7 combines with J gene TRBJ2-1, with unresolved D. The CDR3 consists of 13 residues. Germline CDR1 SSHAT, CDR2 FNYEAQ (reference sequence). CDR3 coding DNA: TGTGCTAGCAGCTTAGATGGGCACAATGAGCAGTTCTTC. This codes for CASSLDGHNEQFF.

The V gene is TRBV11-2, the J gene TRBJ2-3, with D possibly being TRBD1 (6 bases). This CDR3 is built from 16 residues. V was pared by 6 bases and J by 2 bases, with 18 bases between. The germline CDR1 and CDR2 sequences are SGHAT and FQNNGV. The CDR3 loop is CASRNIRGRTTDTQYF. DNA of the CDR3: TGTGCCAGCAGAAACATCAGGGGTCGAACCACAGATACGCAGTATTTT.

The V gene is TRBV6-5, the J gene TRBJ2-7; D remains unclear. The CDR3 has 13 amino acids. Trimming removed 6 bases from V and 5 bases from J, with 14 bases in between. The germline gives CDR1 MNHEY, CDR2 SVGAGI. CDR3 sequence reads: CASSPSLRDEQYF. Here the CDR3 DNA reads TGTGCCAGCAGCCCCTCTCTCCGGGACGAGCAGTACTTC.

The chain carries TRBV7-8 and TRBJ1-2, with D perhaps TRBD1 (6 bases). V gave up 4 bases and J gave up 0 bases, with 9 bases separating them. The CDR3 spans 14 residues. Germline lookup yields CDR1 SGHVS and CDR2 FQNEAQ. The CDR3 spells CASSSGDTNYGYTF. As DNA, the CDR3 is TGTGCCAGCAGCTCAGGGGACACTAACTATGGCTACACCTTC.

This clone came up once. The CDR3: CARSPRDIYQPQHF. Written as DNA, the CDR3 is TGTGCCAGAAGCCCTCGGGACATTTATCAGCCCCAGCATTTT. The chain uses TRBV5-3 and TRBJ1-5; possibly TRBD1 for D (6 bases). TRBV5-3 is annotated as an ORF whose role is uncertain. The CDR3 totals 14 residues. Trimming took 4 bases from V and 5 from J, leaving 13 bases between them.

This chain uses TRBV6-5 with TRBJ1-4, with a weak D call TRBD1 (5 bases). Germline CDR1 reads MNHEY; CDR2 reads SVGAGI. The length of the CDR3 is 16 residues. V gave up 2 bases and J gave up 1 base, with 11 bases separating them. CDR3 sequence (DNA): TGTGCCAGCAGTTACCAGGGAATTAGAACTAATGAAAAACTGTTTTTT. This gives the protein CASSYQGIRTNEKLFF.

A single count supports this clone. This chain uses TRBV6-5 with TRBJ1-1; 9 nucleotides align to TRBD1. Trimming removed 7 bases from V and 3 bases from J; junction bases left unmatched: 6. Germline CDR1 MNHEY, CDR2 SVGAGI. This CDR3 region has 14 residues. CDR3 nucleotide sequence: TGTGCCAGCAAAGGGCACAGGGGGCACACTGAAGCTTTCTTT. This sequence encodes CASKGHRGHTEAFF.

The chain joins TRBV2 to TRBJ1-5; D might be TRBD1 (5 bases). This CDR3 has 13 amino acids. V lost 3 bases and J lost 5, with 8 bases in between. CDR1 and CDR2 from the germline V gene are SNHLY and FYNNEI. The chain's CDR3 is CASSDGGDQPQHF. The CDR3 region has the DNA TGTGCCAGCAGTGACGGGGGAGATCAGCCCCAGCATTTT. Supplemented by reference TRBV2 and TRBJ1-5, the full variable domain reads EPEVTQTPSHQVTQMGQEVILRCVPISNHLYFYWYRQILGQKVEFLVSFYNNEISEKSEIFDDQFSVERPDGSNFTLKIRSTKLEDSAMYFCASSDGGDQPQHFGDGTRLSIL.

V and J are TRBV7-9 and TRBJ2-3; possible D gene TRBD1, 6 bases. Trimming cost V 5 bases and J 0 bases, with 27 bases left between them. The germline gives CDR1 SEHNR, CDR2 FQNEAQ (reference sequence). The CDR3 extends over 20 amino acids. The CDR3, as DNA: TGTGCCAGCAGCACAACGACTCGAGGGTGGGGGCCTAGTAGCACAGATACGCAGTATTTT. As protein: CASSTTTRGWGPSSTDTQYF.

A few counts support this clone. The chain links TRBV12-3 or TRBV12-4 to TRBJ2-1; D is perhaps TRBD2 (6 bases). The CDR3 covers 13 residues. V dropped 10 bases and J dropped 7 bases, with 17 bases sitting between them. DNA of the CDR3: TGTGCCACCGTAAGGGAGGTGGGGAATGAGCAGTTCTTC. As protein: CATVREVGNEQFF.

The gene calls are TRBV5-1 and TRBJ2-3; TRBD2 aligns across 12 bases. Germline V lookup: CDR1 SGHRS, CDR2 YFSETQ. CDR3 size: 16 residues. Trimming at V came to 1 base and at J to 4 bases, leaving 4 bases not matched to a gene. This CDR3 is CASSLLTSGSADTQYF. Written as DNA, the CDR3 is TGCGCCAGCAGCTTGTTGACTAGCGGGAGTGCAGATACGCAGTATTTT.

This chain links TRBV3-1 (or the pseudogene TRBV3-2) with TRBJ2-1; 8 nucleotides match TRBD2. Germline-derived CDR1 and CDR2 are LGHDT and YNNKEL (reference sequence). The CDR3 consists of 15 residues. The ends lost 4 bases at V and 10 bases at J; junction bases unmatched: 12. CDR3 sequence reads: CASSRVDVRGGEQFF. The CDR3 coding sequence is TGTGCCAGCAGCCGAGTAGACGTCCGGGGGGGGGAGCAGTTCTTC.

This clone was found once. V is TRBV11-2 and J is TRBJ2-7; 10 bases line up with TRBD2. Germline assignment: CDR1 SGHAT and CDR2 FQNNGV. V was clipped by 5 bases and J by 6 bases; unmatched bases: 13. CDR3 length: 16 amino acids. The CDR3: CASSGHYGLAGAEQYF. The CDR3 DNA follows: TGTGCCAGCAGCGGGCACTATGGGCTAGCGGGAGCCGAGCAGTACTTC.

This clone was seen only a few times. This chain links TRBV28 with TRBJ2-5; D perhaps matches TRBD1 (7 bases). The CDR3 spans 12 residues. From germline, CDR1 is MDHEN and CDR2 SYDVKM. The germline V and J ends were trimmed by 8 bases and 4 bases, with 11 bases remaining between them. The CDR3 spells CASQGGGETQYF. CDR3 bases: TGTGCCAGCCAGGGGGGCGGAGAGACCCAGTACTTC.

The chain combines TRBV9 with TRBJ2-4; 11 bases fit TRBD1. The CDR3 is made up of 16 amino acids. The germline V gene encodes CDR1 SGDLS and CDR2 YYNGEE. The V gene end was trimmed by 4 bases and the J gene end by 7 bases; junction bases not matched to a gene: 10. The chain's CDR3 is CASSSRSGTGGNIQYF. Here the CDR3 DNA reads TGTGCCAGCAGCTCTCGTTCCGGGACAGGGGGGAACATTCAGTACTTC.

This clone occurred a few times. This chain joins TRBV4-1 and TRBJ2-3; weak D call: TRBD2 (5 bases). Germline CDR1 reads MGHRA; CDR2 reads YSYEKL. Deletions cut 8 bases from V and 8 bases from J, with 8 bases between. This CDR3 spans 10 amino acids. The CDR3 reads CASGLSTQYF. The DNA for the CDR3 is TGCGCCAGCGGACTTAGTACGCAGTATTTT.

The CDR3 nucleotides read TGCGCCAGCAGCTTGGAGGCAGGGGGCTTTTATGAAGCTTTCTTT. Its protein product is CASSLEAGGFYEAFF. The chain joins TRBV5-1 to TRBJ1-1; 8 bases are a match to TRBD1. Germline-derived CDR1 and CDR2 are SGHRS and YFSETQ. V lost 0 bases and J lost 7; bases outside the gene matches: 8. The CDR3 totals 15 residues.